The 29 T cell receptor beta chains in this list originate from one sample, sequenced in a study of blood T cell repertoires in COVID-19. The repertoire was sequenced with immunoSEQ multiplex PCR; TCRdb's copy has only in-frame clones and lacks some. This repertoire shows 250,000 to 350,000 clones, 88% found once; its top ten account for 11%. The specimen was peripheral blood. These receptors were taken from a woman under 40 with COVID-19, enrolled during active disease.

The V gene is TRBV7-2, the J gene TRBJ1-1; D gene uncertain. This CDR3 has 13 amino acids. With 2 bases removed from V and 2 bases from J, the gap between germline ends came to 6 bases. Germline V gene sequence: CDR1 SGHTA, CDR2 FQGNSA. CDR3 coding DNA: TGTGCCAGCAGCTTAACCCTAAACACTGAAGCTTTCTTT. Amino acids: CASSLTLNTEAFF. Full variable domain (rest looked up from reference TRBV7-2 and TRBJ1-1): GAGVSQSPSNKVTEKGKDVELRCDPISGHTALYWYRQSLGQGLEFLIYFQGNSAPDKSGLPSDRFSAERTGGSVSTLTIQRTQQEDSAVYLCASSLTLNTEAFFGQGTRLTVV.

The chain carries TRBV2 and TRBJ2-3, with 8 bases aligning to TRBD2. CDR1 is SNHLY, CDR2 FYNNEI, per germline. CDR3 length: 15 amino acids. With 6 bases clipped from V and 1 base from J, the junction kept 6 bases outside the gene matches. CDR3 DNA: TGTGCCAGCAGCCTACTAGCGGACCGCACAGATACGCAGTATTTT. Amino acids: CASSLLADRTDTQYF.

V and J are TRBV5-8 and TRBJ2-1; 9 nucleotides agree with TRBD2. Per germline, CDR1 SGHTS and CDR2 YDEGEE. CDR3 length equals 16 residues. Germline trimming cut 4 bases from V and 9 bases from J; bases unmatched to any gene: 14. The CDR3 DNA follows: TGTGCCAGCAGCCCGGGTCGGGTAGCGGGAGTAACTGAGCAGTTCTTC. It translates to CASSPGRVAGVTEQFF. Using reference TRBV5-8 and TRBJ2-1 for the parts outside the CDR3, the full variable domain is EAGVTQSPTHLIKTRGQQATLRCSPISGHTSVYWYQQALGLGLQFLLWYDEGEERNRGNFPPRFSGRQFPNYSSELNVNALELEDSALYLCASSPGRVAGVTEQFFGPGTRLTVL.

This sequence joins TRBV2 and TRBJ2-7; TRBD2 might be the D (6 bases). V was trimmed by 7 bases and J by 4 bases, leaving 14 bases between them. Germline V gene lookup returns CDR1 SNHLY and CDR2 FYNNEI. The CDR3 sequence is 13 residues long. In DNA, the CDR3 is TGTGCCAGCATCGCCAGGGCGGGATACGAGCAGTACTTC. Translating gives CASIARAGYEQYF.

This clone was picked up one time. This chain links TRBV19 with TRBJ1-1; D call uncertain. The germline V and J ends were trimmed by 1 base and 4 bases, with 7 bases remaining between them. CDR1 is LNHDA, CDR2 SQIVND, per germline (reference sequence). CDR3 length: 13 residues. The CDR3, as DNA: TGTGCCAGTAGTATAGCGGTGAGCACTGAAGCTTTCTTT. Encoded protein: CASSIAVSTEAFF.

The rearrangement joins TRBV19 to TRBJ1-2; 9 bases match TRBD1. The CDR3 is 12 residues long. After removal of 11 bases from V and 8 bases from J, the junction contained 9 bases not matched to a gene. CDR1 and CDR2 (germline): LNHDA, SQIVND (reference sequence). The CDR3 protein is CASGGQGFGYTF. The DNA of the CDR3 is TGTGCCTCAGGGGGACAGGGATTCGGCTACACCTTC. The complete variable domain, with remaining parts taken from reference TRBV19 and TRBJ1-2, reads DGGITQSPKYLFRKEGQNVTLSCEQNLNHDAMYWYRQDPGQGLRLIYYSQIVNDFQKGDIAEGYSVSREKKESFPLTVTSAQKNPTAFYLCASGGQGFGYTFGSGTRLTVV.

The chain links TRBV19 to TRBJ2-7; possible D gene TRBD2, 6 bases. V dropped 5 bases and J dropped 4 bases, with 15 bases sitting between them. The CDR3 runs to 14 residues. Germline assignment: CDR1 LNHDA and CDR2 SQIVND (reference sequence). CDR3 loop: CASSLGSGTYEQYF. CDR3 DNA: TGTGCCAGTAGTCTCGGGAGCGGAACTTACGAGCAGTACTTC.

The rearrangement links TRBV6-6 to TRBJ2-7, with TRBD1 as a possible D gene (5 bases). Per the germline V gene, CDR1 is MNHNY and CDR2 is SVGAGI (reference sequence). The CDR3 runs to 14 residues. The V end lost 2 bases, the J end lost 7 bases, and 15 bases lay between the germline ends. The DNA of the CDR3 is TGTGCCAGCAGTTACGAGACAGCACGTTCAGAGCAGTACTTC. The encoded protein is CASSYETARSEQYF.

The table lists this clone with a few counts. This chain uses TRBV6-6 with TRBJ1-5; TRBD1 matches 7 bases. The V gene's germline CDR1 is MNHNY and CDR2 SVGAGI (reference sequence). The length of the CDR3 is 13 residues. Trimming took 5 bases from V and 4 from J; bases not matched to a gene: 2. CDR3 sequence: CASSGGQNQPQHF. The CDR3 DNA reads TGTGCCAGCAGTGGGGGACAGAATCAGCCCCAGCATTTT.

V usage is TRBV6-5 and J usage is TRBJ1-6; D is unresolved. The CDR3 is made up of 13 amino acids. Germline CDR1 and CDR2: MNHEY and SVGAGI. V gave up 7 bases and J gave up 7 bases, with 11 bases separating them. CDR3 region: CASTRGQNSPLHF. The CDR3 DNA reads as TGTGCCAGCACGAGAGGGCAAAATTCACCCCTCCACTTT.

This chain connects TRBV7-2 to TRBJ2-3, with D perhaps TRBD2 (6 bases). In germline, CDR1 is SGHTA, CDR2 FQGNSA. This CDR3 spans 17 amino acids. V shed 3 bases and J shed 4 bases, with 20 bases lying between them. CDR3 nucleotide sequence: TGTGCCAGCAGCTTCAGAGGAGCGGGCTCCGCGCCAGATACGCAGTATTTT. Translated: CASSFRGAGSAPDTQYF.

The gene calls are TRBV30 and TRBJ2-7; D not certain. The CDR3 is 12 amino acids. V lost 0 bases to trimming and J lost 0 bases, with 3 bases between them. Germline values: CDR1 GTSNPN, CDR2 SVGIG (reference sequence). The CDR3 loop reads CAWSVHSYEQYF. For the CDR3, the DNA is TGTGCCTGGAGTGTCCACTCCTACGAGCAGTACTTC.

The CDR3 DNA sequence: TGTGCCTGGAGCACAGGGTCGGATGGGCAGTACTTC. Protein product: CAWSTGSDGQYF. The chain carries TRBV30 and TRBJ2-7; D may be TRBD1 (6 bases). The CDR3 length is 12 residues. Germline-derived CDR1 and CDR2 are GTSNPN and SVGIG (reference sequence). V was cut by 3 bases and J by 9 bases, with 15 bases left in between.

As for this clone: Other DNA sequences within the sample encode an identical CDR3. CDR3 region: CASSLDRGTEAFF. CDR3 nucleotide sequence: TGTGCCAGCAGTCTGGACAGGGGAACTGAAGCTTTCTTT. The J gene is TRBJ1-1, the V gene TRBV7-9; TRBD1 agrees at 9 bases. After removal of 6 bases from V and 5 bases from J, the junction contained 4 bases not matched to a gene. The CDR3 covers 13 residues. Germline values: CDR1 SEHNR, CDR2 FQNEAQ (reference sequence).

This clone was seen once. The chain employs TRBV29-1 and TRBJ2-1; 7 positions match TRBD2. Trimming took 1 base from V and 6 from J; bases not matched to a gene: 0. In germline, CDR1 is SQVTM, CDR2 ANQGSEA. The CDR3 contains 12 residues. The CDR3 reads CSVEGTSNEQFF. The DNA for the CDR3 is TGCAGCGTTGAAGGGACTAGCAATGAGCAGTTCTTC.

This clone was recorded a few times. The chain is built from TRBV29-1 and TRBJ1-2; D is possibly TRBD1 (6 bases). The CDR3 contains 13 residues. Germline CDR1 reads SQVTM; CDR2 reads ANQGSEA. The V gene lost 3 bases and the J gene lost 4 bases, with 12 bases spanning the gap. The chain's CDR3 is CSVELDSLYGYTF. The CDR3 DNA is TGCAGCGTTGAGTTGGACAGTCTCTATGGCTACACCTTC.

The V call is TRBV7-9, the J call TRBJ1-6; 9 nucleotides agree with TRBD1. Germline-derived CDR1 and CDR2 are SEHNR and FQNEAQ (reference sequence). Unmatched junction bases numbered 5, after V lost 5 bases and J lost 6 bases. The CDR3 loop spans 15 amino acids. The CDR3 sequence is CASSVDRGVNSPLHF. CDR3 DNA: TGTGCCAGCAGCGTCGACAGGGGGGTTAATTCACCCCTCCACTTT.

This clone was seen only a few times. The chain has TRBV7-9 and TRBJ1-2; D is undetermined. Germline CDR1 and CDR2: SEHNR and FQNEAQ (reference sequence). The germline V and J ends were trimmed by 5 bases and 4 bases, with 11 bases remaining between them. CDR3 length: 13 amino acids. The CDR3 protein is CASSTSEGYGYTF. The CDR3 nucleotides read TGTGCCAGCAGCACTTCGGAGGGCTATGGCTACACCTTC.

J is TRBJ1-4 and V is TRBV3-1 (or the pseudogene TRBV3-2), with D perhaps matching TRBD1 (5 bases). CDR3 length equals 13 residues. Trimming took 3 bases from V and 8 from J, leaving 10 bases between them. The germline CDR1 and CDR2 sequences are LGHDT and YNNKEL (reference sequence). The CDR3 DNA is TGTGCCAGCAGCCAGGGGGGGGAGGAAAAACTGTTTTTT. It translates to CASSQGGEEKLFF.

The chain has TRBV28 and TRBJ1-1; 7 nucleotides match TRBD1. V gave up 6 bases and J gave up 4 bases; unmatched junction bases: 8. Germline values: CDR1 MDHEN, CDR2 SYDVKM. This CDR3 comprises 14 residues. In nucleotides, the CDR3 is TGTGCCAGCAGCCCCGGACAGGAGGGCACTGAAGCTTTCTTT. Its protein is CASSPGQEGTEAFF.

This clone was observed once. V and J are TRBV11-2 and TRBJ1-3; TRBD1 is a possible D gene (6 bases). V was clipped by 1 base and J by 4 bases, with 17 bases between them. This CDR3 has 17 amino acids. Per germline, CDR1 SGHAT and CDR2 FQNNGV. CDR3 sequence (DNA): TGTGCCAGCAGCTTAGCCGGGACATCCCACGGAGGAAACACCATATATTTT. Protein: CASSLAGTSHGGNTIYF.

The rearrangement uses TRBV7-8 and TRBJ2-1; possibly TRBD2 for D (5 bases). Germline V gene lookup returns CDR1 SGHVS and CDR2 FQNEAQ. The CDR3 is 12 amino acids. Trimming took 5 bases from V and 7 from J, leaving 9 bases between them. CDR3 DNA sequence: TGTGCCAGCAGCCCTAGCCCGAATGAGCAGTTCTTC. It encodes CASSPSPNEQFF.

This sequence joins TRBV5-5 and TRBJ1-1, with no clear D. V gave up 2 bases and J gave up 1 base, with 6 bases separating them. The CDR3 extends over 13 amino acids. The germline gives CDR1 SGHKS, CDR2 YYEKEE (reference sequence). DNA of the CDR3: TGTGCCAGCAGCTTCCAGTCGAACACTGAAGCTTTCTTT. Translated, it gives CASSFQSNTEAFF.

The gene calls are TRBV6-2 or TRBV6-3 and TRBJ2-1, with 9 bases fitting TRBD2. This CDR3 comprises 15 residues. Trimming took 2 bases from V and 7 from J; bases not matched to a gene: 6. The germline V gene encodes CDR1 MNHEY and CDR2 SVGEGT. DNA for the CDR3: TGTGCCAGCAGTTACCCTCTAGCGGGAACGAATGAGCAGTTCTTC. Translation: CASSYPLAGTNEQFF.

The chain couples TRBV28 to TRBJ1-5, with 9 bases matching TRBD1. This CDR3 contains 14 residues. From germline, CDR1 is MDHEN and CDR2 SYDVKM. The trim removed 6 bases at V and 5 bases at J, leaving 5 bases unmatched. CDR3: CASSRDRAHQPQHF. The CDR3 coding sequence is TGTGCCAGCAGCCGGGACAGGGCGCATCAGCCCCAGCATTTT.

This rearrangement joins TRBV29-1 to TRBJ2-1; D may be TRBD1 (6 bases). This CDR3 comprises 14 residues. Germline V gives CDR1 SQVTM, CDR2 ANQGSEA. Trimming left V 6 bases short and J 1 base short, with 13 bases between. In nucleotides, the CDR3 is TGCAGCGTCCCATCCACAGGGTCCTACAATGAGCAGTTCTTC. Translation: CSVPSTGSYNEQFF.

V usage is TRBV30 and J usage is TRBJ1-2; weak D call: TRBD1 (6 bases). Trimming stripped 3 bases from V and 3 bases from J, with 11 bases between. The CDR3 runs to 13 residues. Germline V CDR1 and CDR2: GTSNPN, SVGIG (reference sequence). CDR3 coding DNA: TGTGCCTGGAGGGGCAGGGGCGACTATGGCTACACCTTC. Its translation is CAWRGRGDYGYTF.

In DNA form, the CDR3 reads TGTGCCAGCAGGGGGAGCGGGAGGCTCCTCTACGAGCAGTACTTC. Protein product: CASRGSGRLLYEQYF. The chain uses TRBV6-5 and TRBJ2-7, with 9 bases aligning to TRBD2. The CDR3 covers 15 residues. Germline-derived CDR1 and CDR2 are MNHEY and SVGAGI. The J segment lost 3 bases and the V segment lost 6 bases, leaving 9 bases of the junction unmatched.

This clone was observed once. This chain joins TRBV4-1 and TRBJ2-1; 13 bases match TRBD2. The V segment lost 0 bases and the J segment 6 bases; nucleotides outside the gene matches: 5. Germline CDR1 is MGHRA and CDR2 is YSYEKL. CDR3 length: 17 residues. DNA for the CDR3: TGCGCCAGCAGCCAAGATGGGGGGACTAGCGGGATCAATGAGCAGTTCTTC. This encodes CASSQDGGTSGINEQFF.